A selection of T cell receptor beta chains follows, all from one sample in a study of blood T cell repertoires in COVID-19. The protocol was immunoSEQ multiplex PCR, while the TCRdb copy is restricted to in-frame clones and leaves out a portion. Of about 75,000 clones in the sample, 88% were seen once. The specimen was peripheral blood. The origin of the receptors is a human donor in a cohort sampled during active COVID-19. CDR3s leave out the opening cysteine and the closing phenylalanine or tryptophan. Each record gives: CDR3 protein, J gene, V gene.

CDR3 protein: ASSYQTGGQPQH
J gene: TRBJ1-5
V gene: TRBV6-5

CDR3 protein: ASRVTGGNTIY
J gene: TRBJ1-3
V gene: TRBV6-5

CDR3 protein: AWNPPTSPFTDTQY
J gene: TRBJ2-3
V gene: TRBV30

CDR3 protein: ASSETLAGEETQY
J gene: TRBJ2-5
V gene: TRBV6-5

CDR3 protein: ATSGTTGWGGYT
J gene: TRBJ1-2
V gene: TRBV15

CDR3 protein: ATSGQVGYNEQF
J gene: TRBJ2-1
V gene: TRBV24-1

CDR3 protein: ASSTSGGPQH
J gene: TRBJ1-5
V gene: TRBV6-2/TRBV6-3

CDR3 protein: ASSLYTDTQY
J gene: TRBJ2-3
V gene: TRBV7-2

CDR3 protein: SVSAGTGGGEAF
J gene: TRBJ1-1
V gene: TRBV29-1

CDR3 protein: ASCSGNTIY
J gene: TRBJ1-3
V gene: TRBV19

CDR3 protein: ASSSGQGLF
J gene: TRBJ2-2
V gene: TRBV11-2

CDR3 protein: ASSYGYSREQY
J gene: TRBJ2-7
V gene: TRBV28

CDR3 protein: ASTYHPGARGEAF
J gene: TRBJ1-1
V gene: TRBV28

CDR3 protein: ASSMGGGANVLT
J gene: TRBJ2-6
V gene: TRBV19

CDR3 protein: ASSRGSPNQPQH
J gene: TRBJ1-5
V gene: TRBV6-5

CDR3 protein: ASSSGVRTEAF
J gene: TRBJ1-1
V gene: TRBV7-3

CDR3 protein: ASRDRSTDTQY
J gene: TRBJ2-3
V gene: TRBV7-3

CDR3 protein: ASSLYPSQANSPLH
J gene: TRBJ1-6
V gene: TRBV5-1

CDR3 protein: ASSTYGQGREQY
J gene: TRBJ2-7
V gene: TRBV27

CDR3 protein: SVEETVSSYEQY
J gene: TRBJ2-7
V gene: TRBV29-1

CDR3 protein: ASSGGLAGTDEQF
J gene: TRBJ2-1
V gene: TRBV9

CDR3 protein: ASSERYWQTGANVLT
J gene: TRBJ2-6
V gene: TRBV2

CDR3 protein: ATRRTAEETQY
J gene: TRBJ2-5
V gene: TRBV5-1

CDR3 protein: ASSLGGGTDEKLF
J gene: TRBJ1-4
V gene: TRBV5-4

CDR3 protein: ASSAYSGPNDEQF
J gene: TRBJ2-1
V gene: TRBV5-1

CDR3 protein: ASSLSGTGVFSPLH
J gene: TRBJ1-6
V gene: TRBV27

CDR3 protein: ASSQTRYNEQF
J gene: TRBJ2-1
V gene: TRBV3-1/TRBV3-2

CDR3 protein: ASSPGQKNPYNSPLH
J gene: TRBJ1-6
V gene: TRBV28

CDR3 protein: ASSEVAGFTQETQY
J gene: TRBJ2-5
V gene: TRBV2

CDR3 protein: ASTWGNLGGELF
J gene: TRBJ2-2
V gene: TRBV27

CDR3 protein: ASSELAAPGTGELF
J gene: TRBJ2-2
V gene: TRBV6-1

CDR3 protein: ASSQGPGQGLYEQY
J gene: TRBJ2-7
V gene: TRBV4-1